This TCR beta chain was sequenced for a study of blood T cells in healthy people across ages. Study-wide points: Not knowing donor CMV status may have confounded expanded clonotype changes.

Together with a sample-barcoded 5' primer, a J-beta primer mix was included in a second PCR lasting about 7 to 11 cycles. Each TCR beta cDNA got a 12-nucleotide random molecular identifier. Each CDR3 protein is one row after TCRdb ran MiXCR on the 5' RACE reads. This table holds 650,000 to 1,000,000 distinct CDR3 sequences, about half found once. No fewer than 7 million PBMCs went into each sample. Remarks on this clonotype: Its antigen is unknown.

Looked up from germline, CDR1 is SEHNR and CDR2 is FQNEAQ (reference sequence). The CDR3 consists of 19 residues. V gave up 4 bases and J gave up 0 bases, with 23 bases separating them. The sequence was obtained from a man older than 75 in good health. The rearrangement joins TRBV7-9 to TRBJ2-3, with D perhaps matching TRBD2 (6 bases). The sequenced sample was blood. For the CDR3, the DNA is TGTGCCAGCAGCTCAAGGCACGGGAGCGCCCTCGGAAGCACAGATACGCAGTATTTT. This translates into CASSSRHGSALGSTDTQYF.